Listed below are T cell receptor beta chains from one sample, sequenced in a study of shared clonotypes between healthy human individuals. Sequencing was performed with immunoSEQ multiplex PCR; in TCRdb, only in-frame clones are kept and a portion is missing. Of about 680,000 clones listed, around 74% are singletons. Sequencing was done on a sample of memory CD4+ T cells sorted from blood. The receptor set was obtained from a woman aged 25 to 39 in good health. Each CDR3 is given with its conserved first and last residue. Rows may omit the clone size; those that give it use once, few, many or a size class.

>19|NA|TRBV29-1
CSVVPNRYSSGTGVYEQYF
>15|NA|TRBV28
CASSRIFQGSQPQHF
>15|NA|TRBV7-9
CASFFSGSANYGYTF
>13|once|TRBV11-1
CASRPHREGTQYF
>14|NA|TRBV5-5
CASSLGTSGYEQYF
>16|NA|TRBV19
CASSAQGQGHTDTQYF
>16|NA|TRBV19
CASRRPSGQQNTEAFF
>16|NA|TRBV5-1
CASSSSPSSGANVLTF
>15|NA|TRBV5-4
CASSLSAGEADTQYF
>13|NA|TRBV19
CASSDLRTDTQYF
>17|NA|TRBV28
CASSLLPAGATGNEQFF
>16|NA|TRBV28
CASRGGTSGNSYEQYF
>15|NA|TRBV21-1
CASSKAGRTINEQFF
>15|once|TRBV7-9
CAAGTYRAGNTEAFF
>18|NA|TRBV15
CATSRGGTRGPYHNEQFF
>15|many|TRBV6-1
CASSEVGGNNYGYTF
>14|NA|TRBV10-3
CAIRPTGENTEAFF
>14|NA|TRBV5-1
CASSLVGGLEPQHF
>14|NA|TRBV1
CTSHPGLVGTEAFF
>15|few|TRBV7-3
CASSRVLKSGDTQYF
>14|NA|TRBV10-2
CASGSRLGNTEAFF
>16|once|TRBV13
CASSLGVREGTDTQYF
>14|NA|TRBV4-2
CASSQGEITDTQYF
>13|NA|TRBV10-3
CAMGVGMGYEQYF
>15|NA|TRBV2
CADSRTSGRRETQYF
>13|NA|TRBV19
CASRGDSNQPQHF
>18|NA|TRBV5-1
CASSPPSTRGGNTGELFF
>17|NA|TRBV5-8
CASSSLGVAGDTGELFF
>14|NA|TRBV27
CASSLFQAAGGYTF
>13|NA|TRBV7-2
CASSGGYQETQYF
>13|NA|TRBV19
CASNIQTEAEAFF
>15|once|TRBV27
CASSWDLFTLGEQYF
>15|NA|TRBV27
CASSEREPRFATQYF
>18|NA|TRBV5-4
CASSLGRGYSSGANVLTF
>15|NA|TRBV25-1
CASSERGLPYNEQFF
>13|NA|TRBV30
CAWSVGRNYGYTF
>17|NA|TRBV19
CASSTPPGLAGVGEQYF
>13|NA|TRBV19
CASSIDGEGGQFF
>13|NA|TRBV27
CASSSWRINIQYF
>13|NA|TRBV28
CASSRTYSYEQYF
>17|NA|TRBV14
CASSQVGAREDQETQYF
>16|many|TRBV6-5
CASSYDISGNSYEQYF
>16|NA|TRBV25-1
CASSGAGTGGTDTQYF
>18|NA|TRBV14
CASSQASGSPRGSDTQYF
>17|NA|TRBV29-1
CSVGGLAGGRVRNEQFF
>15|NA|TRBV2
CASSEEGAGANVLTF
>15|few|TRBV7-2
CASSLALAGAETQYF
>14|NA|TRBV19
CASSIRGPGNEQFF
>15|NA|TRBV29-1
CSVSGTSGSGREQYF
>17|NA|TRBV27
CASSLSPGKSSYNEQFF
>15|NA|TRBV6-5
CASSYSGSSYNEQFF
>14|NA|TRBV7-9
CASSQSGAPYGYTF
>14|NA|TRBV18
CASSSGQGSEKLFF
>16|NA|TRBV7-9
CASSPPMQGYHNEQFF
>14|many|TRBV19
CASSIGVMNTEAFF
>13|NA|TRBV2
CASSEEAVVEQYF
>13|many|TRBV6-1
CASSDRPNYGYTF